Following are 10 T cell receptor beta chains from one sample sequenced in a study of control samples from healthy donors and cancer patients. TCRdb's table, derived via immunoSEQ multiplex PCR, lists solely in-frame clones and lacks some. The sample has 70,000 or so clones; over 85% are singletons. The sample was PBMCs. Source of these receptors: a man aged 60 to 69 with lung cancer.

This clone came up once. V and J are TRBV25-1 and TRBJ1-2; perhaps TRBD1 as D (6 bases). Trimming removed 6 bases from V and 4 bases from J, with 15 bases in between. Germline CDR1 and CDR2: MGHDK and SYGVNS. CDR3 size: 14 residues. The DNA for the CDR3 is TGTGCCAGCAGGGGATCTGGACAGTCCTATGGCTACACCTTC. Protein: CASRGSGQSYGYTF.

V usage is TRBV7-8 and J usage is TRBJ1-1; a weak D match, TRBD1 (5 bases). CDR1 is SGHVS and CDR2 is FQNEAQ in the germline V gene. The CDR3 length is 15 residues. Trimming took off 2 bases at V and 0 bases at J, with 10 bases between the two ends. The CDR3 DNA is TGTGCCAGCAGCTTAACCGGGACCTTGAACACTGAAGCTTTCTTT. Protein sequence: CASSLTGTLNTEAFF.

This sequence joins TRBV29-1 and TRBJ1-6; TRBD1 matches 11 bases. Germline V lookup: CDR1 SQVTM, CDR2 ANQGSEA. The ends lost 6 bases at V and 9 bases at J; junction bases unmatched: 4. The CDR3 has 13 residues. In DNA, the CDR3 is TGCAGCGTCCGGACAGGGGGCCTTTCACCCCTCCACTTT. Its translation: CSVRTGGLSPLHF. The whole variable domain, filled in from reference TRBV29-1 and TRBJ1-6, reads SAVISQKPSRDICQRGTSLTIQCQVDSQVTMMFWYRQQPGQSLTLIATANQGSEATYESGFVIDKFPISRPNLTFSTLTVSNMSPEDSSIYLCSVRTGGLSPLHFGNGTRLTVT.

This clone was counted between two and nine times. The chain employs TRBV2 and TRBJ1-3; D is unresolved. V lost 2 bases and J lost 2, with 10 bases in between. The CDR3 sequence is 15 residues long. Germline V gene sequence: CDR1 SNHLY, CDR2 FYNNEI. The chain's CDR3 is CASSEKGVAGNTIYF. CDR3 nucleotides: TGTGCCAGCAGTGAAAAGGGCGTAGCTGGAAACACCATATATTTT.

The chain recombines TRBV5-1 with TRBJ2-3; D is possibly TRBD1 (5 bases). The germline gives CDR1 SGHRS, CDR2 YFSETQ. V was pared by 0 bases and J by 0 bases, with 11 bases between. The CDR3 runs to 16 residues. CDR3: CASSLGTGTSTDTQYF. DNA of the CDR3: TGCGCCAGCAGCTTGGGTACAGGTACTAGCACAGATACGCAGTATTTT.

Written as DNA, the CDR3 is TGTGCCAGCAGCTTAGCCCCGGGTGCTACTGAGCAGTTCTTC. It codes for CASSLAPGATEQFF. This chain connects TRBV7-7 to TRBJ2-1, with no clear D. The CDR3 is made up of 14 amino acids. Germline-derived CDR1 and CDR2 are SSHAT and FNYEAQ (reference sequence). V lost 0 bases and J lost 9, with 12 bases in between.

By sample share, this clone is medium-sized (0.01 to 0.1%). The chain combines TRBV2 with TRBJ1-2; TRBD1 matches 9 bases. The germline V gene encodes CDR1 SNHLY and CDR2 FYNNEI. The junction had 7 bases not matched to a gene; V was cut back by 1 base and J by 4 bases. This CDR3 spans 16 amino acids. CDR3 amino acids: CASSEEGPGQGYGYTF. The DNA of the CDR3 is TGTGCCAGCAGTGAAGAGGGGCCGGGACAGGGCTATGGCTACACCTTC.

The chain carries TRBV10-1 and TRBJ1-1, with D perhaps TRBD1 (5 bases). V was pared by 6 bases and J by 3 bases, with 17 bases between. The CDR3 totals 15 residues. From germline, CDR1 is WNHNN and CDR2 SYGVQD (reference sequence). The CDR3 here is CASSDPGLGDTEAFF. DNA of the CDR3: TGCGCCAGCAGCGACCCAGGCCTGGGGGACACTGAAGCTTTCTTT.

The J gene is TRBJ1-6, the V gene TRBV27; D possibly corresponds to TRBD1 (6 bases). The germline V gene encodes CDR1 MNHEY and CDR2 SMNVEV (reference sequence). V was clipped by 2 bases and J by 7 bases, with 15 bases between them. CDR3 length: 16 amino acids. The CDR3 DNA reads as TGTGCCAGCAGTTTAGATATCAGGGGAGGGAATTCACCCCTCCACTTT. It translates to CASSLDIRGGNSPLHF.

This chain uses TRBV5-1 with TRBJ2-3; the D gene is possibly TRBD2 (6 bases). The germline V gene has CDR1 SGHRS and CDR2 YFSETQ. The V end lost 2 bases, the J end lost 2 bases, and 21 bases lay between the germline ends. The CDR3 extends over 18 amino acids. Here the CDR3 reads CASSFRSLPGLATDTQYF. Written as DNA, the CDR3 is TGCGCCAGCAGCTTCCGTTCTTTACCGGGACTGGCCACAGATACGCAGTATTTT. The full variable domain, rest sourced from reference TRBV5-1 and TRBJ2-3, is KAGVTQTPRYLIKTRGQQVTLSCSPISGHRSVSWYQQTPGQGLQFLFEYFSETQRNKGNFPGRFSGRQFSNSRSEMNVSTLELGDSALYLCASSFRSLPGLATDTQYFGPGTRLTVL.